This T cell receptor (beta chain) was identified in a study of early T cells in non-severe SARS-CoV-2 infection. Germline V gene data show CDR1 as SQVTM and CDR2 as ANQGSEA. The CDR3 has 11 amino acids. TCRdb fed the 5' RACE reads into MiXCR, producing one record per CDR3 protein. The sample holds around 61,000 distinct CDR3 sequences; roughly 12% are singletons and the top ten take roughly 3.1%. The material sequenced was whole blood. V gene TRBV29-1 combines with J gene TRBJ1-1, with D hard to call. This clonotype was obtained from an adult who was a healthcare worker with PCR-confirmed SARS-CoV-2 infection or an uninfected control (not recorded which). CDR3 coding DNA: TGCAGTACCTTCCAGAACACTGAAGCTTTCTTT. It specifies CSTFQNTEAFF.